One sample yielded the 13 T cell receptor beta chains listed below, sequenced in a study of shared clonotypes between healthy human individuals. Repertoires were generated with immunoSEQ multiplex PCR, while TCRdb's copy carries only in-frame clones and drops some. Of approximately 1,500,000 clones listed, around 97% are singletons. The material sequenced was naive CD4+ T cells sorted from blood. Subset here: CD45RA+ positively selected. The receptors were sampled from a young man in good health.

The chain recombines TRBV7-2 with TRBJ1-2; TRBD1 might be the D (5 bases). With 6 bases removed from V and 5 bases from J, the gap between germline ends came to 19 bases. This CDR3 has 15 amino acids. Germline CDR1 and CDR2: SGHTA and FQGNSA. The CDR3 loop is CASRTRKDSFYGYTF. The CDR3 DNA follows: TGTGCCAGCAGAACACGAAAAGACAGCTTTTATGGCTACACCTTC.

The CDR3 region is CASSTGQAISGNTIYF. The DNA for the CDR3 is TGCGCCAGCAGCACGGGACAGGCGATCTCTGGAAACACCATATATTTT. V usage is TRBV5-1 and J usage is TRBJ1-3; TRBD1 aligns across 8 bases. This CDR3 is built from 16 residues. The junction had 6 bases not matched to a gene; V was cut back by 4 bases and J by 0 bases. In germline, CDR1 is SGHRS, CDR2 YFSETQ.

The chain uses TRBV4-1 and TRBJ1-2; D gene uncertain. This CDR3 region has 13 residues. The germline gives CDR1 MGHRA, CDR2 YSYEKL. The V gene lost 1 base and the J gene lost 8 bases, with 11 bases spanning the gap. The DNA of the CDR3 is TGCGCCAGCAGCCAAGGCGCCTTTGGGGGCTACACCTTC. Its translation: CASSQGAFGGYTF.

This clone was recorded only once. The chain joins TRBV19 to TRBJ2-2, with 12 nucleotides matching TRBD1. J was trimmed by 0 bases and V by 5 bases; bases with no gene match: 4. From germline, CDR1 is LNHDA and CDR2 SQIVND (reference sequence). This CDR3 is 17 amino acids long. The CDR3 DNA follows: TGTGCCAGTAGTTCCGGGACAGGGGGCGCGAACACCGGGGAGCTGTTTTTT. It translates to CASSSGTGGANTGELFF.

The V gene is TRBV27, the J gene TRBJ2-7, with 7 bases that match TRBD2. Looked up from germline, CDR1 is MNHEY and CDR2 is SMNVEV (reference sequence). J was trimmed by 0 bases and V by 4 bases; bases with no gene match: 6. The CDR3 sequence is 15 residues long. This CDR3 is CASSWAGATSYEQYF. DNA for the CDR3: TGTGCCAGCAGTTGGGCGGGAGCCACCTCCTACGAGCAGTACTTC.

The CDR3 here is CSADRGNYGYTF. The CDR3 DNA is TGCAGCGCTGACAGGGGGAACTATGGCTACACCTTC. The chain couples TRBV29-1 to TRBJ1-2; TRBD1 agrees at 9 bases. CDR1 SQVTM and CDR2 ANQGSEA come from the germline V gene. The CDR3 extends over 12 amino acids. With 7 bases clipped from V and 2 bases from J, the junction kept 2 bases outside the gene matches.

The J gene is TRBJ2-2, the V gene TRBV7-2, with 10 bases fitting TRBD2. The CDR3 has 19 amino acids. V shed 4 bases, J shed 0 bases, and the junction held 11 bases outside the gene matches. Germline-derived CDR1 and CDR2 are SGHTA and FQGNSA. Here the CDR3 reads CASSSGGLARWANTGELFF. CDR3 bases: TGTGCCAGCAGCTCGGGGGGACTAGCGAGATGGGCGAACACCGGGGAGCTGTTTTTT. Supplemented by reference TRBV7-2 and TRBJ2-2, the full variable domain reads GAGVSQSPSNKVTEKGKDVELRCDPISGHTALYWYRQSLGQGLEFLIYFQGNSAPDKSGLPSDRFSAERTGGSVSTLTIQRTQQEDSAVYLCASSSGGLARWANTGELFFGEGSRLTVL.

The chain combines TRBV4-3 with TRBJ2-1; tentatively, D is TRBD2 (7 bases). Germline CDR1 is LGHNA and CDR2 is YSLEER. V was trimmed by 3 bases and J by 8 bases, leaving 20 bases between them. This CDR3 has 16 amino acids. DNA for the CDR3: TGCGCCAGCAGCCATAGGGGGGGAGGGCCTGAGTATGAGCAGTTCTTC. The encoded protein is CASSHRGGGPEYEQFF.

This sequence joins TRBV11-2 and TRBJ2-1, with 13 bases fitting TRBD2. Germline V gene lookup returns CDR1 SGHAT and CDR2 FQNNGV. This CDR3 spans 19 amino acids. The V and J ends lost 0 bases and 4 bases, in that order; junction bases with no gene match: 9. The CDR3 protein is CASSLEGPGLAGLYNEQFF. DNA of the CDR3: TGTGCCAGCAGCTTAGAAGGCCCGGGACTAGCGGGACTATACAATGAGCAGTTCTTC.

For this clone: Distinct nucleotide sequences in the sample also encode this CDR3. V is TRBV28 and J is TRBJ2-2, with D hard to call. The ends were cut back, 2 bases at V and 8 bases at J, with 3 bases in the middle. CDR1 and CDR2 from the germline V gene are MDHEN and SYDVKM. The CDR3 runs 11 residues. CDR3 DNA: TGTGCCAGCAGTTTAGCGGGGGAGCTGTTTTTT. It specifies CASSLAGELFF.

In its sample, this clone was seen once. V gene TRBV9 combines with J gene TRBJ2-7, with D perhaps matching TRBD1 or TRBD2 (5 bases each). The length of the CDR3 is 16 residues. The V gene lost 10 bases and the J gene lost 0 bases, with 23 bases spanning the gap. CDR1 and CDR2 from the germline V gene are SGDLS and YYNGEE. CDR3 loop: CAALMRGATTSYEQYF. In DNA, the CDR3 is TGTGCCGCTCTGATGAGGGGCGCCACAACCTCCTACGAGCAGTACTTC.

The chain recombines TRBV7-9 with TRBJ1-2; D unresolved. Trimming removed 5 bases at V and 7 bases at J, with 17 bases between. Germline loops: CDR1 SEHNR, CDR2 FQNEAQ (reference sequence). This CDR3 has 14 amino acids. The CDR3 is CASSPMPVAGGYTF. The CDR3 DNA reads as TGTGCCAGCAGCCCCATGCCGGTCGCCGGTGGCTACACCTTC.

The CDR3 loop reads CSALREQFF. CDR3 nucleotides: TGCAGTGCTTTGAGAGAGCAGTTCTTC. The chain is built from TRBV20-1 and TRBJ2-1; D uncertain. CDR1 is DFQATT, CDR2 SNEGSKA, per germline (reference sequence). The CDR3 has 9 amino acids. V shed 5 bases and J shed 10 bases, with 6 bases lying between them.